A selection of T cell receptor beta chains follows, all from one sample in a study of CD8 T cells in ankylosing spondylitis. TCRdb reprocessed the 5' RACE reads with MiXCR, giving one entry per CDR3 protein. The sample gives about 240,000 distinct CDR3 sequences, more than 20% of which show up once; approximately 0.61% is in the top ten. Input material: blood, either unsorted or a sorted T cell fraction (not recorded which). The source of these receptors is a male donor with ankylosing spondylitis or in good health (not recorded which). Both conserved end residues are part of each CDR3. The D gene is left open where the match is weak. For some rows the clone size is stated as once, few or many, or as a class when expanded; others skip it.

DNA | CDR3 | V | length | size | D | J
TGCAGTGCTAGAGATCTGGGGACAGGGGCTTTCTTT | CSARDLGTGAFF | TRBV20-1 | 12 | many | TRBD1 | TRBJ1-1
TGCAGTGCTAGCCAGGGTCCTCTTGACGAGCAGTACTTC | CSASQGPLDEQYF | TRBV20-1 | 13 | many | . | TRBJ2-7
TGCAGTGCTAGTCCAGGGCCACAAGCGGTAGCCAAAAACATTCAGTACTTC | CSASPGPQAVAKNIQYF | TRBV20-1 | 17 | once | . | TRBJ2-4
TGTGCCATCACGGCAGGGTGGACCGGGGAGCTGTTTTTT | CAITAGWTGELFF | TRBV10-3 | 13 | many | . | TRBJ2-2
TGCAGTGCTCGAGGGGGAGGGGTGAATGAGCAGTTCTTC | CSARGGGVNEQFF | TRBV20-1 | 13 | many | . | TRBJ2-1
TGCAGCGTTGGGTCGTCAGGGGGGAACACTGAAGCTTTCTTT | CSVGSSGGNTEAFF | TRBV29-1 | 14 | many | TRBD1 | TRBJ1-1
TGTGCCAGCAGTTTAGACCCGGGACTAGCGGGAGAAGAGACCCAGTACTTC | CASSLDPGLAGEETQYF | TRBV12-3/TRBV12-4 | 17 | . | TRBD2 | TRBJ2-5
TGCAGTGCCACCTCCCCGGGACTCATCACCGGGGAGCTGTTTTTT | CSATSPGLITGELFF | TRBV20-1 | 15 | . | . | TRBJ2-2
TGTGCCAGCAGCTCAACAGACAGGTGGATCCGGGACCGCAGGCACACCATATATTTT | CASSSTDRWIRDRRHTIYF | TRBV11-2 | 19 | . | . | TRBJ1-3
TGCAGTGCTAGAGATCGCGCCCCCAATGAGCAGTTCTTC | CSARDRAPNEQFF | TRBV20-1 | 13 | many | . | TRBJ2-1
TGCAGCGTCCACAGGGGGTCCACCGGGGAGCTGTTTTTT | CSVHRGSTGELFF | TRBV29-1 | 13 | . | TRBD1 | TRBJ2-2
TGTGCCAGCAGCTCTGGACAGGGAGGTGAAGCTTTCTTT | CASSSGQGGEAFF | TRBV5-4 | 13 | many | TRBD1 | TRBJ1-1
TGTGCCATCAGTGAGCTGGATTATACGCAGTATTTT | CAISELDYTQYF | TRBV10-3 | 12 | . | . | TRBJ2-3
TGCGCCAGCAGCCGGCAGGGGACTGAGCAGTTCTTC | CASSRQGTEQFF | TRBV5-1 | 12 | many | . | TRBJ2-1
TGTGCCAGCAGCTTTACGACCACAGATACGCAGTATTTT | CASSFTTTDTQYF | TRBV11-2 | 13 | many | . | TRBJ2-3
TGTGCCAGCAGTTTACACCGGACCAGCTCTGGGGCCAACGTCCTGACTTTC | CASSLHRTSSGANVLTF | TRBV12-3/TRBV12-4 | 17 | . | . | TRBJ2-6
TGTGCCAGTAGTCCGGGTGGCGGTTCACCCCTCCACTTT | CASSPGGGSPLHF | TRBV19 | 13 | . | . | TRBJ1-6
TGCAGTGCTAGAGCGGGGGGGCCGCGTAGTGAGCAGTTCTTC | CSARAGGPRSEQFF | TRBV20-1 | 14 | . | TRBD2 | TRBJ2-1
TGCAGTGCTAGAGACTACAGGCTTAACCTGCCTGAGCAGTACTTC | CSARDYRLNLPEQYF | TRBV20-1 | 15 | many | . | TRBJ2-7
TGTGCCAGCAGTGAAGTAATGGACGTCCGGATGAGCTCCTACAATGAGCAGTTCTTC | CASSEVMDVRMSSYNEQFF | TRBV6-1 | 19 | few | . | TRBJ2-1
TGCGCCAGCAGTGAGTTGCGGGGGGGCGGCGCAGATACGCAGTATTTT | CASSELRGGGADTQYF | TRBV10-1 | 16 | . | TRBD2 | TRBJ2-3
TGTGCCAGCAGCCCCTTACCTGGGGCTAGCGGGGACACAGATACGCAGTATTTT | CASSPLPGASGDTDTQYF | TRBV11-1 | 18 | few | TRBD2 | TRBJ2-3
TGCAGTGCTAGCGACCCCTTAGGGCGGGCGAGCTCCTACAATGAGCAGTTCTTC | CSASDPLGRASSYNEQFF | TRBV20-1 | 18 | . | . | TRBJ2-1
TGTGCCAGCAGCTTACGTGGTTTGAGTTTCGCAACCCAGTACTTC | CASSLRGLSFATQYF | TRBV11-2 | 15 | many | . | TRBJ2-5
TGTGCCACCAGTTCGGGGGAGAGAGATACGCAGTATTTT | CATSSGERDTQYF | TRBV12-3/TRBV12-4 | 13 | . | . | TRBJ2-3
TGTGCCACCAGTGATTCGGGACAGGCCCGGGAGCAGTACTTC | CATSDSGQAREQYF | TRBV24-1 | 14 | many | TRBD1 | TRBJ2-7
TGCAGTGCGGCCGAAGGAACTAGCAGTAACAATGAGCAGTTCTTC | CSAAEGTSSNNEQFF | TRBV20-1 | 15 | many | . | TRBJ2-1
TGTGCCAGCAGTTACCAGTTGTTGGACACCGGGGAGCTGTTTTTT | CASSYQLLDTGELFF | TRBV12-3/TRBV12-4 | 15 | many | . | TRBJ2-2
TGTGCCAGCAGCCAGAGAGGGGTCGACTATGGCTACACCTTC | CASSQRGVDYGYTF | TRBV14 | 14 | few | . | TRBJ1-2
TGTGCCAGCAGCCCACGCCCGACAGGGTGGGGAGAGACCCAGTACTTC | CASSPRPTGWGETQYF | TRBV27 | 16 | once | TRBD1 | TRBJ2-5
TGTGCCAGCACCCCCGGCTACAATGAGCAGTTCTTC | CASTPGYNEQFF | TRBV12-3/TRBV12-4 | 12 | . | . | TRBJ2-1
TGTGCCAGCAGTGTCTCGACAGGGGCCTACAATGAGCAGTTCTTC | CASSVSTGAYNEQFF | TRBV6-4 | 15 | . | TRBD1 | TRBJ2-1
TGTGCCAGCAGTGCTACCCTTTGGAGGGGAGAGACCCAGTACTTC | CASSATLWRGETQYF | TRBV28 | 15 | . | . | TRBJ2-5
TGCAGTGAGCGGGGGGCCGACAATGAGCAGTTCTTC | CSERGADNEQFF | TRBV20-1 | 12 | . | TRBD2 | TRBJ2-1
TGTGCCAGCAAGCAGGGTCTCTCCGGGGCCAACGTCCTGACTTTC | CASKQGLSGANVLTF | TRBV2 | 15 | . | . | TRBJ2-6
TGCAGTGCTAGGCGCCGGGGATCTAGCACAGATACGCAGTATTTT | CSARRRGSSTDTQYF | TRBV20-1 | 15 | many | . | TRBJ2-3
TGCAGCGTTGATCTCGGGGCGTCGGAGACCCAGTACTTC | CSVDLGASETQYF | TRBV29-1 | 13 | many | . | TRBJ2-5
TGCAGTGCTGGGGAACCTGCCGGGACTAGCGGGGGTTACGAGCAGTACTTC | CSAGEPAGTSGGYEQYF | TRBV20-1 | 17 | . | TRBD2 | TRBJ2-7
TGCAGCGTTGCAGGGATTCTGAACACTGAAGCTTTCTTT | CSVAGILNTEAFF | TRBV29-1 | 13 | . | . | TRBJ1-1
TGCGCCAGCAGCTTGGTTGGGGGCGATGGCTACACCTTC | CASSLVGGDGYTF | TRBV5-1 | 13 | many | . | TRBJ1-2
TGCAGCGTTGAAGCGAGAGATACGCAGTATTTT | CSVEARDTQYF | TRBV29-1 | 11 | many | . | TRBJ2-3
TGTGCCAGCAGTGAATTTACGGGGGCGAGGGAAAAACTGTTTTTT | CASSEFTGAREKLFF | TRBV25-1 | 15 | few | . | TRBJ1-4